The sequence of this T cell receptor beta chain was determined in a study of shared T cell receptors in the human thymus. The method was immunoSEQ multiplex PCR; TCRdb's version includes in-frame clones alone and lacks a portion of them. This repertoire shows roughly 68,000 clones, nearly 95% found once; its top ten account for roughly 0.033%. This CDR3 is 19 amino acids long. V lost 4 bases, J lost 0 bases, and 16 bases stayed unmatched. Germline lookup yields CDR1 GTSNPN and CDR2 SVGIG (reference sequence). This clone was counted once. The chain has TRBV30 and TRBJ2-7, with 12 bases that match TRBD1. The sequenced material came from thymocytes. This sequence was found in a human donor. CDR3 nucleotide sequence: TGTGCCTGGACAAGCACCGGGACAGGGGGCGCGGGGAGCTCCTACGAGCAGTACTTC. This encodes CAWTSTGTGGAGSSYEQYF.